This passage covers 13 T cell receptor beta chains from one sample sequenced in a study of response to subunit inactivated influenza vaccine. TCRdb re-derived calls from the RT-PCR reads in MiXCR, one entry per CDR3 protein. Altogether just under 250,000 distinct CDR3 sequences are present, 12% being singletons, with the ten largest covering 7.5% to 10%. This material consisted of non-naive T cells sorted from PBMCs, taken 14 to 15 days before vaccination. All receptors derive from a man in his fifties who received an inactivated influenza vaccine.

This clonotype was counted only a few times. Here the CDR3 reads CASSPRQASNEQFF. DNA of the CDR3: TGTGCCAGCAGCCCGAGACAGGCTTCCAATGAGCAGTTCTTC. The chain joins TRBV7-8 to TRBJ2-1; D is possibly TRBD1 (6 bases). Looked up from germline, CDR1 is SGHVS and CDR2 is FQNEAQ. V was pared by 5 bases and J by 6 bases, with 14 bases between. The CDR3 runs 14 residues.

This chain joins TRBV10-3 and TRBJ2-7, with D possibly matching TRBD1 (6 bases). Germline V gene data show CDR1 as ENHRY and CDR2 as SYGVKD. This CDR3 has 14 amino acids. Between the trimmed V and J ends, which lost 3 bases and 3 bases, there was a span of 12 bases. In DNA, the CDR3 is TGTGCCATCAGTGACAGGGGATCAAACTACGAGCAGTACTTC. It translates to CAISDRGSNYEQYF.

This clonotype occurred a few times. The gene calls are TRBV14 and TRBJ1-1; no definite D call. The CDR3 has 13 amino acids. The germline V gene has CDR1 SGHDN and CDR2 FVKESK. Trimming stripped 3 bases from V and 1 base from J, with 6 bases between. CDR3 residues: CASSHDWNTEAFF. As DNA, the CDR3 is TGTGCCAGCAGCCACGACTGGAACACTGAAGCTTTCTTT. The full variable domain, completed using reference TRBV14 and TRBJ1-1, is EAGVTQFPSHSVIEKGQTVTLRCDPISGHDNLYWYRRVMGKEIKFLLHFVKESKQDESGMPNNRFLAERTGGTYSTLKVQPAELEDSGVYFCASSHDWNTEAFFGQGTRLTVV.

V usage is TRBV20-1 and J usage is TRBJ2-1; TRBD2 agrees at 7 bases. CDR3 length: 13 residues. V shed 3 bases, J shed 7 bases, and the junction held 6 bases outside the gene matches. Germline CDR1 and CDR2: DFQATT and SNEGSKA (reference sequence). CDR3 coding DNA: TGCAGTGCTAGCGGGGGGACGGGGAATGAGCAGTTCTTC. This sequence encodes CSASGGTGNEQFF.

This clonotype was found many times. The chain uses TRBV4-1 and TRBJ1-1; possibly TRBD1 for D (5 bases). Trimming left V 0 bases short and J 0 bases short, with 8 bases between. There are 15 residues in the CDR3. CDR1 MGHRA and CDR2 YSYEKL come from the germline V gene. The chain's CDR3 is CASSQEGALNTEAFF. The CDR3 coding sequence is TGCGCCAGCAGCCAAGAAGGGGCCCTGAACACTGAAGCTTTCTTT.

This rearrangement joins TRBV3-1 to TRBJ2-3; 9 positions match TRBD2. The junction had 7 bases not matched to a gene; V was cut back by 2 bases and J by 4 bases. CDR1 and CDR2 from the germline V gene are LGHDT and YNNKEL (reference sequence). The CDR3 is 16 residues long. CDR3 sequence (DNA): TGTGCCAGCAGCCAACCGCGGGGGGGTGGGGCAGATACGCAGTATTTT. This gives the protein CASSQPRGGGADTQYF.

V gene TRBV10-3 combines with J gene TRBJ1-2; D possibly corresponds to TRBD1 (5 bases). The CDR3 sequence is 13 residues long. The germline V and J ends were trimmed by 6 bases and 5 bases, with 13 bases remaining between them. Germline CDR1 ENHRY, CDR2 SYGVKD. The CDR3 DNA reads TGTGCCATCAGCGCCGGGGCCGCGTATGGCTACACCTTC. It codes for CAISAGAAYGYTF.

This clonotype appeared a few times. The chain links TRBV5-1 to TRBJ2-1; a weak D match, TRBD2 (6 bases). The CDR3 contains 17 residues. Trimming took off 0 bases at V and 10 bases at J, with 23 bases between the two ends. Per germline, CDR1 SGHRS and CDR2 YFSETQ. CDR3 in amino acids: CASSLGRTGAGGREQFF. For the CDR3, the DNA is TGCGCCAGCAGCTTGGGAAGAACCGGGGCTGGGGGGAGAGAGCAGTTCTTC.

This clonotype has a handful of counts. The rearrangement uses TRBV5-1 and TRBJ2-3; 11 bases line up with TRBD2. Trimming took 2 bases from V and 10 from J; bases not matched to a gene: 12. CDR1 and CDR2 from the germline V gene are SGHRS and YFSETQ. This CDR3 region has 16 residues. The CDR3 DNA reads as TGCGCCAGCAGCTTTGGACTAGCGGGCCCAAGGGGGGCGCAGTATTTT. Translation gives CASSFGLAGPRGAQYF. Full variable domain (remainder filled in from reference TRBV5-1 and TRBJ2-3): KAGVTQTPRYLIKTRGQQVTLSCSPISGHRSVSWYQQTPGQGLQFLFEYFSETQRNKGNFPGRFSGRQFSNSRSEMNVSTLELGDSALYLCASSFGLAGPRGAQYFGPGTRLTVL.

V gene TRBV15 combines with J gene TRBJ2-7; D is unclear. The V end lost 8 bases, the J end lost 4 bases, and 15 bases lay between the germline ends. CDR3 size: 13 residues. The germline CDR1 and CDR2 sequences are LNHNV and YYDKDF (reference sequence). The CDR3 reads CATSLGSIYEQYF. Here the CDR3 DNA reads TGTGCCACCTCCCTCGGTAGTATTTACGAGCAGTACTTC.

This clonotype was counted between two and nine times. CDR3 in amino acids: CASRIRQGASNEQFF. The CDR3, as DNA: TGTGCCAGCCGAATTCGACAGGGGGCGTCCAATGAGCAGTTCTTC. This rearrangement joins TRBV7-2 to TRBJ2-1; 10 nucleotides agree with TRBD1. The CDR3 is made up of 15 amino acids. Looked up from germline, CDR1 is SGHTA and CDR2 is FQGNSA. Unmatched junction bases numbered 10, after V lost 8 bases and J lost 6 bases.

This clonotype appeared a few times. The chain recombines TRBV7-2 with TRBJ2-1, with a weak D call TRBD2 (5 bases). The CDR3 has 13 residues. The germline CDR1 and CDR2 sequences are SGHTA and FQGNSA. V was pared by 0 bases and J by 10 bases, with 10 bases between. CDR3 in DNA: TGTGCCAGCAGCTTAGCGCGGTCGGGGGAGCAGTTCTTC. Translation gives CASSLARSGEQFF. The whole variable domain, filled in from reference TRBV7-2 and TRBJ2-1, reads GAGVSQSPSNKVTEKGKDVELRCDPISGHTALYWYRQSLGQGLEFLIYFQGNSAPDKSGLPSDRFSAERTGGSVSTLTIQRTQQEDSAVYLCASSLARSGEQFFGPGTRLTVL.

The genes are TRBV5-4 and TRBJ1-2, with 10 bases identical to TRBD1. V dropped 3 bases and J dropped 2; count of bases not matched to a gene: 4. CDR3 size: 15 residues. Germline-derived CDR1 and CDR2 are SGHNT and YYREEE (reference sequence). This CDR3 reads CASSWRTGGNYGYTF. CDR3 coding DNA: TGTGCCAGCAGCTGGAGGACAGGGGGGAACTATGGCTACACCTTC.